The rows below give T cell receptor beta chains drawn from one sample of a study of memory CD4+ T cells and cytomegalovirus serostatus. Clones were read by immunoSEQ multiplex PCR, and TCRdb kept only the in-frame ones, dropping some. The data contain tens of thousands of clones, approximately 86% of them singletons. Sequencing used memory CD4+ T cells from blood. Receptor source: an adult in good health and CMV-seronegative. Some clones in this sample may be carry-over from other donors' samples. Each CDR3 is given with its conserved first and last residue. D genes are given only for firm matches. A row's size may be missing; if present it is once, few, many or a size class.

>NA|TRBJ2-1|TRBV28|NA
TGTGCCAGCAGTCCTTGGGGGACCGGAGGGGCCTACAATGAGCAGTTCTTC
CASSPWGTGGAYNEQFF
>NA|TRBJ2-1|TRBV5-1|NA
TGCGCCAGCAGCCCTGACGTGAGCTCCTACAATGAGCAGTTCTTC
CASSPDVSSYNEQFF
>NA|TRBJ1-4|TRBV28|NA
TGTGCCAGCAGTTCCTTCAGGGCAACTAATGAAAAACTGTTTTTT
CASSSFRATNEKLFF
>NA|TRBJ1-1|TRBV5-1|NA
TGCGCCAGCAGCTTGGAGGGCAGAGCCTACACTGAAGCTTTCTTT
CASSLEGRAYTEAFF
>TRBD2|TRBJ2-1|TRBV4-1|NA
TGCGCCAGCAGCCAAGATGCGGCGGGAGGGCCGCGTGAGCAGTTCTTC
CASSQDAAGGPREQFF
>NA|TRBJ1-6|TRBV5-1|NA
TGCGCCAGCAGCTTGGCACCAGGGCAAGATTCACCCCTCCACTTT
CASSLAPGQDSPLHF
>NA|TRBJ2-3|TRBV4-1|NA
TGCGCCAGCAGCCCCCAAGCCCCCGGGAATACGCAGTATTTT
CASSPQAPGNTQYF
>TRBD1|TRBJ1-2|TRBV28|NA
TGTGCCAGCAAGGCAGGGGGTAACTATGGCTACACCTTC
CASKAGGNYGYTF
>NA|TRBJ2-7|TRBV28|NA
TGTGCCAGCAGCAACTACGAGCAGTACTTC
CASSNYEQYF
>TRBD1|TRBJ2-7|TRBV10-3|NA
TGTGCCATCAGTAACAGGGGCGACTACGAGCAGTACTTC
CAISNRGDYEQYF
>NA|TRBJ2-7|TRBV7-9|NA
TGTGCCAGCAGTCCCTTCGGGAGTTCCTACGAGCAGTACTTC
CASSPFGSSYEQYF
>NA|TRBJ2-5|TRBV27|NA
TGTGCCAGCAGTTTATCTCTTGGGGGTGGGGAGACCCAGTACTTC
CASSLSLGGGETQYF
>TRBD1|TRBJ2-5|TRBV7-2|NA
TGTGCCAGCAGTCCAACTCCGACAGGGGGCCGGGAGACCCAGTACTTC
CASSPTPTGGRETQYF
>NA|TRBJ2-5|TRBV5-4|NA
TGTGCCAGCAGCTTGTCGAGGGGCGGGGTAGAGACCCAGTACTTC
CASSLSRGGVETQYF
>TRBD2|TRBJ2-7|TRBV2|NA
TGTGCCAGCAGGGCGGGAGTCATGGCCTACGAGCAGTACTTC
CASRAGVMAYEQYF
>NA|TRBJ2-7|TRBV7-9|NA
TGTGCCAGCAGCTTAGACACGGGGCATGGGGCCACCGAGCAGTACTTC
CASSLDTGHGATEQYF
>NA|TRBJ1-2|TRBV7-2|NA
TGTGCCAGCAGCTTAGGTGGCAGCGTGTATGGCTACACCTTC
CASSLGGSVYGYTF
>TRBD1|TRBJ1-2|TRBV29-1|NA
TGCAGCACGAGGGGGCGCACAGGGGTTGGCTACACCTTC
CSTRGRTGVGYTF
>NA|TRBJ1-2|TRBV29-1|few
TGCAGCGTCAGGACTTCTAACTATGGCTACACCTTC
CSVRTSNYGYTF
>TRBD1|TRBJ2-5|TRBV5-6|NA
TGTGCCAGCAGCTACAGACAGGGACGAGAGACCCAGTACTTC
CASSYRQGRETQYF
>TRBD2|TRBJ2-3|TRBV2|NA
TGTGCCAGCAGAGAGCGGGAGTCCTCAGATACGCAGTATTTT
CASRERESSDTQYF
>NA|TRBJ2-3|TRBV7-9|NA
TGTGCCAGCAGCTTAGGGGGATCCGGCACAGATACGCAGTATTTT
CASSLGGSGTDTQYF
>NA|TRBJ1-1|TRBV7-2|NA
TGTGCCAGCAGCCCCCAGGGAAGGACTGAAGCTTTCTTT
CASSPQGRTEAFF
>TRBD2|TRBJ2-7|TRBV28|NA
TGTGCCACCAACGTGCGGGGGGAGCAGTACTTC
CATNVRGEQYF
>NA|TRBJ2-5|TRBV10-2|NA
TGCGCCAGCAGGGGCGAGCGCAGGAGGGAGACCCAGTACTTC
CASRGERRRETQYF
>TRBD1|TRBJ2-7|TRBV6-6|NA
TGTGCCAGCAGTTTATCGACAGGGAATAGCGAGCAGTACTTC
CASSLSTGNSEQYF
>NA|TRBJ1-6|TRBV6-1|few
TGTGCCAGCAGTGGAAAACACACGGGGAATTCACCCCTCCACTTT
CASSGKHTGNSPLHF
>NA|TRBJ1-1|TRBV18|NA
TGTGCCAGCTCACCCTCGGAGGGCACTGAAGCTTTCTTT
CASSPSEGTEAFF
>NA|TRBJ2-3|TRBV18|once
TGTGCCAGCTCACCCAAAGGGTTGGCAGATACGCAGTATTTT
CASSPKGLADTQYF
>NA|TRBJ2-6|TRBV4-1|NA
TGCGCCAGCAGACCCGGACGACCCGGATATGGGGCCAACGTCCTGACTTTC
CASRPGRPGYGANVLTF
>NA|TRBJ2-7|TRBV4-3|NA
TGCGCCAGCAGCCGCAAAAGGACAGCCTACGAGCAGTACTTC
CASSRKRTAYEQYF
>NA|TRBJ1-6|TRBV25-1|NA
TGTGCCAGCAGTGAGGAGCGCTCCTATAATTCACCCCTCCACTTT
CASSEERSYNSPLHF
>NA|TRBJ1-2|TRBV4-3|NA
TGCGCCAGCAGCCTCACCCTCGGGAGGGGGGAGTACATTATCACTAACTATGGCTACACCTTC
CASSLTLGRGEYIITNYGYTF
>TRBD1|TRBJ2-4|TRBV7-3|NA
TGTGCCAGCAGCCCGCACGGGACAGGCAAGGGGGTGACCAAAAACATTCAGTACTTC
CASSPHGTGKGVTKNIQYF
>TRBD2|TRBJ2-7|TRBV28|NA
TGTGCCAGCAGTAAGGGAGCGGGGAGGGACGAGCAGTACTTC
CASSKGAGRDEQYF
>NA|TRBJ2-3|TRBV11-2|NA
TGTGCCAGCAGCCCAAGGGGGCGGGGATCCACAGATACGCAGTATTTT
CASSPRGRGSTDTQYF
>NA|TRBJ1-5|TRBV5-1|NA
TGCGCCAGCAGCTTGGGGCAGGTTCCGAATCAGCCCCAGCATTTT
CASSLGQVPNQPQHF
>TRBD1|TRBJ1-4|TRBV7-2|NA
TGTGCCAGCAGCTTAGCCAGGGGGCAGGAAAAACTGTTTTTT
CASSLARGQEKLFF
>TRBD2|TRBJ2-3|TRBV5-4|NA
TGTGCCAGCAGCTCACGACTAGCGGGTAACACAGATACGCAGTATTTT
CASSSRLAGNTDTQYF
>TRBD2|TRBJ2-1|TRBV7-2|NA
TGTGCCAGCAGCACTCGGACACCCCCCGGGACTAGACAGTTCTTC
CASSTRTPPGTRQFF
>NA|TRBJ2-3|TRBV7-3|NA
TGTGCCAGCAGCTTAAGAACCAGCCCTAGCACAGATACGCAGTATTTT
CASSLRTSPSTDTQYF
>NA|TRBJ2-1|TRBV28|NA
TGTGCCGCCAGGGACAATTACAATGAGCAGTTCTTC
CAARDNYNEQFF
>NA|TRBJ1-5|TRBV7-2|NA
TGTGCCAGCAGCTTAGAGGGGTCGGGGCCCCAGCATTTT
CASSLEGSGPQHF
>TRBD1|TRBJ1-3|TRBV9|few
TGTGCCAGCAGCTCCAACTCCAGGGACAGGGCTGGAAACACCATATATTTT
CASSSNSRDRAGNTIYF
>TRBD1|TRBJ1-1|TRBV28|NA
TGTGCCAGCAGCCCCGGGACAGGGGCGGGGAACACTGAAGCTTTCTTT
CASSPGTGAGNTEAFF